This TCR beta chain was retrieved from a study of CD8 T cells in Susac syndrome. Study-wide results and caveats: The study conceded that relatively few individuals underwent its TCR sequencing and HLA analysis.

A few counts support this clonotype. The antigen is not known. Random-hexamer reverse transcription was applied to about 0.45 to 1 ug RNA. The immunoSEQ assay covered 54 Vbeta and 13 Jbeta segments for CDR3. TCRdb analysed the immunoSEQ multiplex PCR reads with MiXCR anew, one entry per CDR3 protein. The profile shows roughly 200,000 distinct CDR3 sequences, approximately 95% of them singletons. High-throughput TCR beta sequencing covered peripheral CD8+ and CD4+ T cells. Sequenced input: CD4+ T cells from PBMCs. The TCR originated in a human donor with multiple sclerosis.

CDR3 nucleotide sequence: TGTGCCTGGGGGATGAACACTGAAGCTTTCTTT. This gives the protein CAWGMNTEAFF. The chain employs TRBV30 and TRBJ1-1; D is uncertain. This CDR3 contains 11 residues. V was shortened by 5 bases and J by 0 bases, with 4 bases between the two germline ends. Germline V gives CDR1 GTSNPN, CDR2 SVGIG (reference sequence).